One sample yielded the 20 T cell receptor beta chains listed below, sequenced in a study of OX40 agonist ivuxolimab in advanced cancers. Produced via immunoSEQ multiplex PCR; TCRdb's table is partial and in-frame only. The sample lists roughly 110,000 clones; 80% to 95% were seen once. Sequencing was performed on CD4+ or CD8+ T cells sorted from blood, taken in a trial of the OX40 agonist ivuxolimab. These receptors originate from an adult with an advanced solid tumor such as melanoma, head and neck, liver or kidney cancer.

This clone has only one observation. The J gene is TRBJ2-4, the V gene TRBV28; unclear D gene. The CDR3 consists of 14 residues. The germline V gene encodes CDR1 MDHEN and CDR2 SYDVKM. V was shortened by 5 bases and J by 11 bases, with 19 bases between the two germline ends. CDR3 sequence (DNA): TGTGCCAGCAGTCCCCGAGACTCCCGGTCCGTTCAGTACTTC. Encoded protein: CASSPRDSRSVQYF.

The chain has TRBV6-6 and TRBJ1-5; maybe TRBD1 (6 bases). Germline assignment: CDR1 MNHNY and CDR2 SVGAGI (reference sequence). The V end lost 11 bases, the J end lost 2 bases, and 13 bases lay between the germline ends. The CDR3 sequence is 13 residues long. CDR3 region: CACRAGGNQPQHF. DNA of the CDR3: TGTGCCTGCCGGGCAGGGGGCAATCAGCCCCAGCATTTT.

The genes are TRBV2 and TRBJ2-7, with 7 bases matching TRBD2. This CDR3 region has 14 residues. Trimming took 8 bases from V and 7 from J; bases not matched to a gene: 14. The V gene's germline CDR1 is SNHLY and CDR2 FYNNEI. The CDR3 loop reads CASGPSGIPREQYF. The DNA of the CDR3 is TGTGCCAGCGGGCCCAGCGGGATCCCTCGGGAGCAGTACTTC.

The V call is TRBV19, the J call TRBJ1-5, with 8 bases lining up with TRBD1. Germline V gene data show CDR1 as LNHDA and CDR2 as SQIVND (reference sequence). The CDR3 extends over 15 amino acids. The V segment lost 5 bases and the J segment 3 bases; nucleotides outside the gene matches: 6. The CDR3 is CASSDRGPDNQPQHF. The CDR3 coding sequence is TGTGCCAGTAGTGACAGGGGCCCAGACAATCAGCCCCAGCATTTT.

The chain combines TRBV6-4 with TRBJ2-3, with D maybe TRBD1 (5 bases). CDR1 is MRHNA, CDR2 SNTAGT, per germline. The CDR3 is made up of 14 amino acids. The V end lost 2 bases, the J end lost 5 bases, and 11 bases lay between the germline ends. CDR3 nucleotide sequence: TGTGCCAGCAGTGACGAAGGGGTCGGAGATACGCAGTATTTT. It codes for CASSDEGVGDTQYF.

The V gene is TRBV7-2, the J gene TRBJ1-4; D gene uncertain. The CDR3 covers 13 residues. Germline CDR1 and CDR2: SGHTA and FQGNSA. Trimming removed 3 bases from V and 5 bases from J, with 7 bases in between. The CDR3 region is CASSFSGNEKLFF. CDR3 sequence (DNA): TGTGCCAGCAGCTTTAGTGGAAATGAAAAACTGTTTTTT.

This rearrangement joins TRBV7-2 to TRBJ2-5; tentatively, D is TRBD1 or TRBD2 (5 bases each). V was shortened by 5 bases and J by 11 bases, with 15 bases between the two germline ends. Germline V gene sequence: CDR1 SGHTA, CDR2 FQGNSA. This CDR3 contains 12 residues. Here the CDR3 reads CASSLQRWGQYF. CDR3 DNA: TGTGCCAGCAGCCTCCAGCGTTGGGGGCAGTACTTC.

The chain has TRBV28 and TRBJ1-4; 9 bases map to TRBD1. The CDR3 totals 15 residues. The ends lost 2 bases at V and 4 bases at J; junction bases unmatched: 2. Germline assignment: CDR1 MDHEN and CDR2 SYDVKM. CDR3 in DNA: TGTGCCAGCAGTTTAATGGGACAGGGTAATGAAAAACTGTTTTTT. It codes for CASSLMGQGNEKLFF.

Only a few counts were recorded for this clone. The rearrangement uses TRBV10-3 and TRBJ2-7, with TRBD1 matching over 8 bases. Losses at the gene ends were 2 bases for V and 5 bases for J; bases not matched to a gene: 5. The CDR3 runs to 14 residues. Germline CDR1 is ENHRY and CDR2 is SYGVKD. CDR3 protein: CAISEQGAQNEQYF. The DNA of the CDR3 is TGTGCCATCAGTGAGCAGGGGGCGCAGAACGAGCAGTACTTC.

This sequence joins TRBV14 and TRBJ2-3; TRBD2 matches 12 bases. CDR1 is SGHDN, CDR2 FVKESK, per germline. This CDR3 region has 15 residues. J gave up 1 base and V 7 bases, and 3 bases lay outside the gene matches. CDR3 sequence: CASTRLAGGTDTQYF. The CDR3 nucleotides are TGTGCCAGCACGAGACTAGCGGGAGGCACAGATACGCAGTATTTT. Full variable domain (outside the CDR3, taken from reference TRBV14 and TRBJ2-3): EAGVTQFPSHSVIEKGQTVTLRCDPISGHDNLYWYRRVMGKEIKFLLHFVKESKQDESGMPNNRFLAERTGGTYSTLKVQPAELEDSGVYFCASTRLAGGTDTQYFGPGTRLTVL.

V usage is TRBV9 and J usage is TRBJ2-1; 11 bases line up with TRBD2. The V gene end was trimmed by 1 base and the J gene end by 3 bases; junction bases not matched to a gene: 0. The CDR3 is made up of 15 amino acids. Germline-derived CDR1 and CDR2 are SGDLS and YYNGEE. The CDR3 DNA reads as TGTGCCAGCAGCGTAACTAGCGGGAGCTACAATGAGCAGTTCTTC. Its translation: CASSVTSGSYNEQFF.

The rearrangement joins TRBV5-1 to TRBJ2-5; the D call may be TRBD1 or TRBD2 (5 bases each). Germline V lookup: CDR1 SGHRS, CDR2 YFSETQ. The V end lost 0 bases, the J end lost 2 bases, and 17 bases lay between the germline ends. The CDR3 runs to 17 residues. CDR3 nucleotide sequence: TGCGCCAGCAGCTTGGGGGGGAGCTCCCGGGCTCAAGAGACCCAGTACTTC. Its protein product is CASSLGGSSRAQETQYF.

This clone was recorded once. J is TRBJ2-7 and V is TRBV5-4; D remains ambiguous. V was clipped by 2 bases and J by 4 bases, with 10 bases between them. The CDR3 spans 13 residues. Germline CDR1 SGHNT, CDR2 YYREEE (reference sequence). CDR3 coding DNA: TGTGCCAGCAGCTTTTGGAGTGCTTACGAGCAGTACTTC. Protein product: CASSFWSAYEQYF. The complete variable domain, with remaining parts taken from reference TRBV5-4 and TRBJ2-7, reads ETGVTQSPTHLIKTRGQQVTLRCSSQSGHNTVSWYQQALGQGPQFIFQYYREEENGRGNFPPRFSGLQFPNYSSELNVNALELDDSALYLCASSFWSAYEQYFGPGTRLTVT.

The rearrangement joins TRBV5-6 to TRBJ2-7, with a possible D match to TRBD1 (5 bases). CDR1 SGHDT and CDR2 YYEEEE come from the germline V gene. Trimming took 0 bases from V and 1 from J, leaving 14 bases between them. The CDR3 runs to 16 residues. For the CDR3, the DNA is TGTGCCAGCAGCTTGGAAGGGCAGGGATCTTCCTACGAGCAGTACTTC. It translates to CASSLEGQGSSYEQYF. Based on the CDR3 plus reference TRBV5-6 and TRBJ2-7, the full variable domain is DAGVTQSPTHLIKTRGQQVTLRCSPKSGHDTVSWYQQALGQGPQFIFQYYEEEERQRGNFPDRFSGHQFPNYSSELNVNALLLGDSALYLCASSLEGQGSSYEQYFGPGTRLTVT.

The chain recombines TRBV5-8 with TRBJ2-2; no clear D gene. Trimming pared 2 bases from V and 4 bases from J, leaving 15 bases between. Germline V lookup: CDR1 SGHTS, CDR2 YDEGEE. The CDR3 has 16 amino acids. The CDR3 is CASSLIGSLLTGELFF. DNA for the CDR3: TGTGCCAGCAGCTTAATCGGCTCACTTCTCACCGGGGAGCTGTTTTTT.

The chain employs TRBV19 and TRBJ2-3; TRBD2 matches 8 bases. J lost 1 base, V lost 6 bases, and 9 bases had no gene match. Germline loops: CDR1 LNHDA, CDR2 SQIVND (reference sequence). The CDR3 totals 16 residues. The CDR3 region has the DNA TGTGCCAGTAGAAGCGGGAGCATGTCCGGCACAGATACGCAGTATTTT. Protein sequence: CASRSGSMSGTDTQYF.

This chain joins TRBV5-4 and TRBJ1-2; 7 bases match TRBD1. The CDR3 is made up of 14 amino acids. V was clipped by 4 bases and J by 8 bases; unmatched bases: 11. The germline V gene encodes CDR1 SGHNT and CDR2 YYREEE (reference sequence). The CDR3 protein is CASSVSDRDSGYTF. CDR3 in DNA: TGTGCCAGCAGCGTGAGTGACAGGGACTCGGGCTACACCTTC.

This rearrangement joins TRBV5-1 to TRBJ2-1, with 8 bases lining up with TRBD1. V gave up 0 bases and J gave up 0 bases; unmatched junction bases: 17. There are 21 residues in the CDR3. Germline values: CDR1 SGHRS, CDR2 YFSETQ. This chain's CDR3 is CASSLVVTGAPWQSSYNEQFF. Here the CDR3 DNA reads TGCGCCAGCAGCTTGGTCGTGACAGGGGCCCCCTGGCAGAGCTCCTACAATGAGCAGTTCTTC. Together with reference TRBV5-1 and TRBJ2-1, the CDR3 gives the full variable domain: KAGVTQTPRYLIKTRGQQVTLSCSPISGHRSVSWYQQTPGQGLQFLFEYFSETQRNKGNFPGRFSGRQFSNSRSEMNVSTLELGDSALYLCASSLVVTGAPWQSSYNEQFFGPGTRLTVL.

The chain has TRBV9 and TRBJ1-1, with D possibly matching TRBD1 (5 bases). Trimming left V 0 bases short and J 3 bases short, with 15 bases between. Germline lookup yields CDR1 SGDLS and CDR2 YYNGEE. The CDR3 has 16 amino acids. The CDR3 bases are TGTGCCAGCAGCGTAGGTGGCAGGGAGGGACACACTGAAGCTTTCTTT. Its translation: CASSVGGREGHTEAFF.

V and J are TRBV6-5 and TRBJ2-5; D possibly corresponds to TRBD2 (6 bases). Near its end, the DNA agrees better with TRBJ2-7, so the J call may be wrong. The CDR3 length is 15 residues. Germline CDR1 is MNHEY and CDR2 is SVGAGI. CDR3 loop: CASSRPRGGTYEQYF. The CDR3 coding sequence is TGTGCCAGCAGCCGCCCGCGGGGCGGGACCTACGAGCAGTACTTC.